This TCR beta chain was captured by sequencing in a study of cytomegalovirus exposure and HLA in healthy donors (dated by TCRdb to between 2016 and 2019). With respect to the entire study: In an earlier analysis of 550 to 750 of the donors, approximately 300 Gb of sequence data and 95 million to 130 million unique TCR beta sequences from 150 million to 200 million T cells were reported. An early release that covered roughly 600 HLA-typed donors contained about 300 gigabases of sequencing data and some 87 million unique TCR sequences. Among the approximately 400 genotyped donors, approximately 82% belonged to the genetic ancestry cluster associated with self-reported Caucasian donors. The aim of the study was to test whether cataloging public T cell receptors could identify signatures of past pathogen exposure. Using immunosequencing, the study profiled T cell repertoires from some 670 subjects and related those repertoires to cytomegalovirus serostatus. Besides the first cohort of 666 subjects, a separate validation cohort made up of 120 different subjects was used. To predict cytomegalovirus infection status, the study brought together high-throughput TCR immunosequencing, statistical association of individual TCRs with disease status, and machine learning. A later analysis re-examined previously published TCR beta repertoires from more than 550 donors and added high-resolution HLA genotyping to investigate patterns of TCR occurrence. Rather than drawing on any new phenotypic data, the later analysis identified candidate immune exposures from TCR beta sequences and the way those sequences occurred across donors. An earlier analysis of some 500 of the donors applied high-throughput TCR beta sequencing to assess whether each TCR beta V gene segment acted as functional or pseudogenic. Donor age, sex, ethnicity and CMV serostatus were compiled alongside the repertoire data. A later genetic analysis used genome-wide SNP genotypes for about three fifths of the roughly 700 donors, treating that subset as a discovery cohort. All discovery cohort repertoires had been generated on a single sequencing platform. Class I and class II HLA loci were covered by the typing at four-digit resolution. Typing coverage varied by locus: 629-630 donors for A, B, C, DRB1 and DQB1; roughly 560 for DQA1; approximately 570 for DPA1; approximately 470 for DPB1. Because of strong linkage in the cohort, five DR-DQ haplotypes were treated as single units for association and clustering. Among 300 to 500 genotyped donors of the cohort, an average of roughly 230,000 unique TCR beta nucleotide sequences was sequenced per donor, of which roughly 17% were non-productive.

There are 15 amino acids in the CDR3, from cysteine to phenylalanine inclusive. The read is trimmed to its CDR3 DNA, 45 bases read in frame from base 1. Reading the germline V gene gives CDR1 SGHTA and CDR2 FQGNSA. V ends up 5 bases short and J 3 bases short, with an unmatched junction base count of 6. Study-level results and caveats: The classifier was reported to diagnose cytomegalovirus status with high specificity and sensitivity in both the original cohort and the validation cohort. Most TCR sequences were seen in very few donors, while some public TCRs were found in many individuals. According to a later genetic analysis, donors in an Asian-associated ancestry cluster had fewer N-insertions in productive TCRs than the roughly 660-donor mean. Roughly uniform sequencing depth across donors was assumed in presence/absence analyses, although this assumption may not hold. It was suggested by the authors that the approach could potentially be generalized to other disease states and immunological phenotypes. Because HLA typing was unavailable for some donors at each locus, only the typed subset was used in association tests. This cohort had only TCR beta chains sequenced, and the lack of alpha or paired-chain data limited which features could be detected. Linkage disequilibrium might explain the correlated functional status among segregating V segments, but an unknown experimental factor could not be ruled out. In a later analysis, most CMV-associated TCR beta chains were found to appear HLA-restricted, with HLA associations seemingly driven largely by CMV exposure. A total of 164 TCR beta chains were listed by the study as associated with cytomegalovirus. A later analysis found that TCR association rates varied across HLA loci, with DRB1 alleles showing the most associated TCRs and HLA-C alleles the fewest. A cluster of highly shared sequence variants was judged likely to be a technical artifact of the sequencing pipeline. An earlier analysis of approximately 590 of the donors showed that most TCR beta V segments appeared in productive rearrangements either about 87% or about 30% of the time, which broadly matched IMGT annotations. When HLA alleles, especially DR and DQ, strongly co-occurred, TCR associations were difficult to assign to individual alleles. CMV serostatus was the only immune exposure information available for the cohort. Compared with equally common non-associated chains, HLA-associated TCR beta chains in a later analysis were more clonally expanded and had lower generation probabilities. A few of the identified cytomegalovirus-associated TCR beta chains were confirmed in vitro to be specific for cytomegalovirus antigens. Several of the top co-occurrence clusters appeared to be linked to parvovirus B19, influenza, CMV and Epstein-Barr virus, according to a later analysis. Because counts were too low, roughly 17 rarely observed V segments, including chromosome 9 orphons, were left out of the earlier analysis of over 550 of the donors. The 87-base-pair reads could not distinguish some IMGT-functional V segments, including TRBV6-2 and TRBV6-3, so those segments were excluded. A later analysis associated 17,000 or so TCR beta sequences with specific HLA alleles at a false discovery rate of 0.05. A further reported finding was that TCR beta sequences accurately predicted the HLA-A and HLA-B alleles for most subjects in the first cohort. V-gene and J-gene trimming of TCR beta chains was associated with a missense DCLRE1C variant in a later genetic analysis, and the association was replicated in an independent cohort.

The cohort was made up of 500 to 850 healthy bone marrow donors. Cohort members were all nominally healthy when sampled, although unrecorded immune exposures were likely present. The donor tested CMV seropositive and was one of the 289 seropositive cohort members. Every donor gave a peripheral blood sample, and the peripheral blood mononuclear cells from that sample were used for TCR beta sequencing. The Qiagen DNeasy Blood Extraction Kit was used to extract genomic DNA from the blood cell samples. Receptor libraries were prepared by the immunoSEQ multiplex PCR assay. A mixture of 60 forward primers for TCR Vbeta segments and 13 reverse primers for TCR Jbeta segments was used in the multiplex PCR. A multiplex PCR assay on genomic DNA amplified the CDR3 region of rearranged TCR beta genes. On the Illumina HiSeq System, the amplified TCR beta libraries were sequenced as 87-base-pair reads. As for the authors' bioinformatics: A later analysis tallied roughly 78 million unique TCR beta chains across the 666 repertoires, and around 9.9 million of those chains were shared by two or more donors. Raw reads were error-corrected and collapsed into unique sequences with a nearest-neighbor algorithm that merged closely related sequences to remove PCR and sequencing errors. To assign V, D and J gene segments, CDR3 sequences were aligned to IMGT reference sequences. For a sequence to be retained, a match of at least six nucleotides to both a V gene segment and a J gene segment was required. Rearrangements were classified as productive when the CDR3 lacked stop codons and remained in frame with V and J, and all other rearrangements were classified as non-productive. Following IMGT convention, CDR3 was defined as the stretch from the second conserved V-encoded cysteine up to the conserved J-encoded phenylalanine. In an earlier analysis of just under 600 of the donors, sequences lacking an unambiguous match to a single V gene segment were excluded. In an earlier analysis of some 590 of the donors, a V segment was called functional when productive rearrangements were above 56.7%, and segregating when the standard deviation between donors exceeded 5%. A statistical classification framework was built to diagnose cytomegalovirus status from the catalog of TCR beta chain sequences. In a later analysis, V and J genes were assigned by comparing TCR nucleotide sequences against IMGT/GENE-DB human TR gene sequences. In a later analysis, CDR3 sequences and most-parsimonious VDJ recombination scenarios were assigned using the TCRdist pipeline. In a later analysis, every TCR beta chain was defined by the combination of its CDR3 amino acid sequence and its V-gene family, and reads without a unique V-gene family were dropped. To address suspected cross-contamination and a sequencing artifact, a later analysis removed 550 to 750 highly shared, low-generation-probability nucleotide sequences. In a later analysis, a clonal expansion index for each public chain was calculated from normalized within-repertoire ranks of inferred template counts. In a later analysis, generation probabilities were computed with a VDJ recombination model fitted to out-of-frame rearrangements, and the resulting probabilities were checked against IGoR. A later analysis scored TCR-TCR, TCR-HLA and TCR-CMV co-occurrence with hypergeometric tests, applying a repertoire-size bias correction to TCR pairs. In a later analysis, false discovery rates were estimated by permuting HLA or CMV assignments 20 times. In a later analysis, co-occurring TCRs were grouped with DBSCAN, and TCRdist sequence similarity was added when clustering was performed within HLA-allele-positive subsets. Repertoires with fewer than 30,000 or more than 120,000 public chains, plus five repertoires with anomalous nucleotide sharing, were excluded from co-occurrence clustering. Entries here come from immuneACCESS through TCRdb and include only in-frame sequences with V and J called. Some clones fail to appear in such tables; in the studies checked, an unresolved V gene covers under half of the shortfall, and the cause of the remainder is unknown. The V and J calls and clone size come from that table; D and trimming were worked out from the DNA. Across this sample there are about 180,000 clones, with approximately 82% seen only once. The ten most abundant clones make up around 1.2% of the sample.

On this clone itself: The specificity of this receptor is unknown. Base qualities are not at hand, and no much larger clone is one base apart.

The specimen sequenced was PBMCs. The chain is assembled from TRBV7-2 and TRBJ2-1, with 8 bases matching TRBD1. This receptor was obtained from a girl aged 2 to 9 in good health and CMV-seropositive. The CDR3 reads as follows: CASSPRTGFYNEQFF. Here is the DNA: TGTGCCAGCAGCCCCCGGACAGGGTTCTACAATGAGCAGTTCTTC.